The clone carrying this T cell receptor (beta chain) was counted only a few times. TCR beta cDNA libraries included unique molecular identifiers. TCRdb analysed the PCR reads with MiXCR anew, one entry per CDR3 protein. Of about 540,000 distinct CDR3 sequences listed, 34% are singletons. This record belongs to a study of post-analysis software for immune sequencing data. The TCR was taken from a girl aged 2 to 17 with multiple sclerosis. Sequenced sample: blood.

The CDR3 region is CASSLKGPGTGWKTQYF. Here the CDR3 DNA reads TGTGCCAGCAGTTTAAAGGGCCCCGGGACAGGGTGGAAGACCCAGTACTTC. The chain uses TRBV12-3 or TRBV12-4 and TRBJ2-5, with 9 bases matching TRBD1. Trimming at V came to 2 bases and at J to 6 bases, leaving 13 bases not matched to a gene. The CDR3 loop spans 17 amino acids.